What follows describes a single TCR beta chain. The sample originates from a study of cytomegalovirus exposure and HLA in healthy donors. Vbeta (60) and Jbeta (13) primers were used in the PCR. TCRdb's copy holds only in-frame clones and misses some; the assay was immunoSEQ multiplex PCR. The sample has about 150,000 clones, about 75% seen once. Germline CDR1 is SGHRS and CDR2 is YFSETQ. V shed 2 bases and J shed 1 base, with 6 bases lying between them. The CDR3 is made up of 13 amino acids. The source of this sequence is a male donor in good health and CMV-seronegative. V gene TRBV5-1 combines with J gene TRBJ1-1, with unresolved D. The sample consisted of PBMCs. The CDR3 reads CASSFSGNTEAFF. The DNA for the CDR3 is TGCGCCAGCAGCTTCTCGGGGAACACTGAAGCTTTCTTT.